These 28 T cell receptor beta chains share one sample of origin, sequenced in a study of cytomegalovirus exposure and HLA in healthy donors. This PCR relied on a set of 60 Vbeta primers and 13 Jbeta primers. Sequencing was performed with immunoSEQ multiplex PCR; in TCRdb, only in-frame clones are kept and a portion is missing. This sample has fewer than 100,000 clones, with under 80% found just once. The material sequenced was PBMCs. The origin of the receptors is a man in his forties in good health and CMV-seronegative.

The rearrangement joins TRBV5-4 to TRBJ1-2; 7 bases align to TRBD1. The CDR3 contains 12 residues. Trimming at V came to 2 bases and at J to 7 bases, leaving 2 bases not matched to a gene. The germline gives CDR1 SGHNT, CDR2 YYREEE (reference sequence). The CDR3 loop is CASSLDRVGYTF. The CDR3 bases are TGTGCCAGCAGCTTAGACAGGGTTGGCTACACCTTC.

Comments on this clone: Sequence at one end of the junction differs from germline and may be a read error. The V gene is TRBV7-9, the J gene TRBJ1-2; D ambiguous. The CDR3 contains 18 residues. Germline V gene lookup returns CDR1 SEHNR and CDR2 FQNEAQ (reference sequence). The CDR3 here is CSSSRERVGLRRNYGYTF. DNA of the CDR3: TGTTCCAGCAGCCGAGAGAGGGTTGGCCTACGGAGGAACTATGGCTACACCTTC.

The chain recombines TRBV7-2 with TRBJ1-5; possibly TRBD1 for D (6 bases). The CDR3 has 14 amino acids. V was cut by 1 base and J by 6 bases, with 10 bases left in between. CDR1 and CDR2 (germline): SGHTA, FQGNSA. This CDR3 is CASSLGLGAQPQHF. The CDR3 bases are TGTGCCAGCAGCTTAGGTTTGGGGGCTCAGCCCCAGCATTTT.

The V call is TRBV28, the J call TRBJ2-7, with D unclear. This CDR3 contains 15 residues. From germline, CDR1 is MDHEN and CDR2 SYDVKM. V was shortened by 5 bases and J by 0 bases, with 14 bases between the two germline ends. As DNA, the CDR3 is TGTGCCAGCAGTACCGATCGCGGTTACTCCTACGAGCAGTACTTC. Translation gives CASSTDRGYSYEQYF.

The chain recombines TRBV19 with TRBJ2-3; tentative D call: TRBD2 (6 bases). Germline assignment: CDR1 LNHDA and CDR2 SQIVND (reference sequence). CDR3 length: 15 residues. V shed 0 bases and J shed 2 bases, with 9 bases lying between them. The CDR3, as DNA: TGTGCCAGTAGTATAGATTGGCGGGACACAGATACGCAGTATTTT. Protein product: CASSIDWRDTDTQYF.

The chain recombines TRBV9 with TRBJ1-6; no reliable D call. Germline CDR1 and CDR2: SGDLS and YYNGEE. V lost 4 bases to trimming and J lost 1 base, with 12 bases between them. CDR3 length: 16 residues. In nucleotides, the CDR3 is TGTGCCAGCAGCCCCGAGACTTCGTCCTATAATTCACCCCTCCACTTT. As protein: CASSPETSSYNSPLHF.

Points on this clone: Compared with germline, one end of the junction differs, possibly owing to a read error. V gene TRBV7-9 combines with J gene TRBJ2-4; D uncertain. The CDR3 is made up of 13 amino acids. CDR1 and CDR2 (germline): SEHNR, FQNEAQ (reference sequence). The CDR3 DNA follows: TGTTCCAGCAGTGGGCGTTCCAAAAACATTCAGTACTTC. Residues: CSSSGRSKNIQYF.

The V call is TRBV6-5, the J call TRBJ2-7; TRBD1 agrees at 9 bases. The germline gives CDR1 MNHEY, CDR2 SVGAGI. The CDR3 covers 15 residues. Trimming at V came to 6 bases and at J to 7 bases, leaving 13 bases not matched to a gene. CDR3 DNA sequence: TGTGCCAGCAGCAACGAACGGGACAGGGCTCGAGAGCAGTACTTC. This encodes CASSNERDRAREQYF.

The rearrangement joins TRBV7-6 to TRBJ2-1; no reliable D call. V lost 5 bases and J lost 2, with 10 bases in between. In germline, CDR1 is SGHVS, CDR2 FNYEAQ. The CDR3 has 14 amino acids. CDR3 sequence: CASSLELTYNEQFF. CDR3 nucleotides: TGTGCCAGCAGCCTCGAGTTGACCTACAATGAGCAGTTCTTC. Together with reference TRBV7-6 and TRBJ2-1, the CDR3 gives the full variable domain: GAGVSQSPRYKVTKRGQDVALRCDPISGHVSLYWYRQALGQGPEFLTYFNYEAQQDKSGLPNDRFSAERPEGSISTLTIQRTEQRDSAMYRCASSLELTYNEQFFGPGTRLTVL.

This chain joins TRBV2 and TRBJ2-5; 8 bases line up with TRBD2. The tail of the sequence fits TRBJ2-7 better, so the J call may be wrong. The CDR3 is 15 residues long. The germline V gene encodes CDR1 SNHLY and CDR2 FYNNEI. The CDR3 here is CASSDSLAGSYEQYF. DNA of the CDR3: TGTGCCAGCAGTGATTCCCTAGCGGGTTCCTACGAGCAGTACTTC.

The sample holds one count of this clone. The V gene is TRBV7-2, the J gene TRBJ2-4, with 15 bases identical to TRBD2. Per the germline V gene, CDR1 is SGHTA and CDR2 is FQGNSA. The CDR3 contains 19 residues. With 0 bases clipped from V and 1 base from J, the junction kept 4 bases outside the gene matches. The CDR3 coding sequence is TGTGCCAGCAGCTTAGCAGGACTAGCGGGAGGGTGGGCCAAAAACATTCAGTACTTC. It is translated as CASSLAGLAGGWAKNIQYF.

The V call is TRBV7-2, the J call TRBJ1-1; 8 bases fit TRBD1. V gave up 5 bases and J gave up 3 bases; unmatched junction bases: 8. Germline V gene sequence: CDR1 SGHTA, CDR2 FQGNSA. CDR3 length equals 15 residues. CDR3 DNA: TGTGCCAGCAGCGTAACAGGGGGTAGGGACACTGAAGCTTTCTTT. Its translation: CASSVTGGRDTEAFF.

This clone has only one observation. This chain links TRBV5-1 with TRBJ2-3, with 13 positions matching TRBD2. The J segment lost 2 bases and the V segment lost 0 bases, leaving 6 bases of the junction unmatched. This CDR3 region has 18 residues. Germline values: CDR1 SGHRS, CDR2 YFSETQ. The CDR3 bases are TGCGCCAGCAGCTTGGGGACTAGCGGGGGCCCCTACACAGATACGCAGTATTTT. It encodes CASSLGTSGGPYTDTQYF.

This chain links TRBV10-1 with TRBJ1-1, with D uncertain. Between the trimmed V and J ends, which lost 3 bases and 1 base, there was a span of 9 bases. Germline V lookup: CDR1 WNHNN, CDR2 SYGVQD (reference sequence). CDR3 length: 14 residues. CDR3 loop: CASSDNPGNTEAFF. DNA for the CDR3: TGCGCCAGCAGTGATAATCCAGGGAACACTGAAGCTTTCTTT.

CDR3 DNA sequence: TGTGCCAGCAGTCTTCAGGGGGCGCGTGGGGCCAACGTCCTGACTTTC. This encodes CASSLQGARGANVLTF. This chain uses TRBV7-2 with TRBJ2-6, with TRBD1 identical over 8 bases. Losses at the gene ends were 6 bases for V and 3 bases for J; bases not matched to a gene: 7. This CDR3 contains 16 residues. CDR1 is SGHTA and CDR2 is FQGNSA in the germline V gene.

This clone was detected only a few times. The CDR3 loop reads CASSEVRESSPLHF. CDR3 nucleotides: TGTGCCAGCAGTGAAGTCAGGGAAAGCTCACCCCTCCACTTT. This rearrangement joins TRBV2 to TRBJ1-6, with D maybe TRBD1 (5 bases). The CDR3 is 14 amino acids. Per germline, CDR1 SNHLY and CDR2 FYNNEI. Deletions cut 1 base from V and 10 bases from J, with 11 bases between.

This chain links TRBV7-9 with TRBJ2-2; D is possibly TRBD2 (6 bases). The CDR3 is 11 residues long. Germline loops: CDR1 SEHNR, CDR2 FQNEAQ (reference sequence). The CDR3 DNA reads as TGTGCAGCGGGCGGCGGCGGGGAGCTGTTTTTT. Its protein product is CAAGGGGELFF.

Details on this clone: One junction end disagrees with the germline gene, perhaps due to a read error. V usage is TRBV15 and J usage is TRBJ1-4; a weak D match, TRBD1 (5 bases). CDR1 LNHNV and CDR2 YYDKDF come from the germline V gene (reference sequence). This CDR3 is 16 amino acids long. The CDR3 here is CATSRGWQGGDEKPFF. The CDR3 nucleotides read TGTGCCACCAGCAGAGGATGGCAGGGAGGGGATGAAAAACCGTTTTTT.

In this sample, this clone turned up a few times. In DNA form, the CDR3 reads TGTGCCAGCAGATTCGACAGGGGGGACTCCTACGAGCAGTACTTC. This gives the protein CASRFDRGDSYEQYF. The rearrangement joins TRBV6-5 to TRBJ2-7; 9 bases are shared with TRBD1. The CDR3 covers 15 residues. V lost 6 bases, J lost 0 bases, and 6 bases stayed unmatched. Germline lookup yields CDR1 MNHEY and CDR2 SVGAGI.

In DNA form, the CDR3 reads TGTGCCAGCAGTACTACGTCCTACGAGCAGTACTTC. This sequence encodes CASSTTSYEQYF. The chain uses TRBV2 and TRBJ2-7; no firm D call. Between the trimmed V and J ends, which lost 5 bases and 1 base, there was a span of 6 bases. CDR3 length: 12 amino acids. The V gene's germline CDR1 is SNHLY and CDR2 FYNNEI.

V is TRBV2 and J is TRBJ1-1; TRBD1 agrees at 7 bases. CDR3 length equals 13 residues. Germline V gene data show CDR1 as SNHLY and CDR2 as FYNNEI. Trimming removed 5 bases from V and 7 bases from J; junction bases left unmatched: 7. CDR3 nucleotides: TGTGCCAGCAGTCCACAGGGGCGGGGTGAAGCTTTCTTT. Its translation: CASSPQGRGEAFF.

The chain uses TRBV11-3 and TRBJ2-1; 7 bases align to TRBD2. CDR1 SGHNT and CDR2 YENEEA come from the germline V gene. This CDR3 region has 14 residues. V gave up 1 base and J gave up 10 bases; unmatched junction bases: 7. The CDR3 coding sequence is TGTGCCAGCAGCTTAGGGATGGGGGGGAACGAGCAGTTCTTC. Protein: CASSLGMGGNEQFF.

V gene TRBV2 combines with J gene TRBJ2-7, with unresolved D. The V end was cut by 8 bases, the J end by 4 bases, with 9 bases between. The CDR3 totals 11 residues. The germline CDR1 and CDR2 sequences are SNHLY and FYNNEI. The CDR3 DNA is TGTGCCAGCGGGCAGAAATACGAGCAGTACTTC. Amino acid sequence: CASGQKYEQYF.

This clone turned up a few times. V gene TRBV6-1 combines with J gene TRBJ2-7, with TRBD1 matching 8 bases. CDR3 length: 19 residues. The J segment lost 6 bases and the V segment lost 2 bases, leaving 21 bases of the junction unmatched. In germline, CDR1 is MNHNS, CDR2 SASEGT. In DNA form, the CDR3 reads TGTGCCAGCAGTGAATTAAGGAAGTCGTGGGGCAGGGGGCTAGGCGAGCAGTACTTC. It encodes CASSELRKSWGRGLGEQYF.

The V and J genes are TRBV7-9 and TRBJ2-5, with TRBD1 as a possible D gene (6 bases). CDR1 and CDR2 from the germline V gene are SEHNR and FQNEAQ (reference sequence). The CDR3 sequence is 14 residues long. The V gene lost 10 bases and the J gene lost 3 bases, with 18 bases spanning the gap. CDR3 sequence: CATLPGASEETQYF. CDR3 DNA: TGTGCCACCTTACCAGGGGCCTCGGAAGAGACCCAGTACTTC.

V usage is TRBV4-2 and J usage is TRBJ1-4; TRBD1 aligns across 10 bases. The CDR3 sequence is 15 residues long. The ends lost 0 bases at V and 5 bases at J; junction bases unmatched: 0. The V gene's germline CDR1 is LGHNA and CDR2 YNFKEQ. CDR3 protein: CASSQEGQGNEKLFF. The CDR3, as DNA: TGTGCCAGCAGCCAAGAGGGACAGGGGAATGAAAAACTGTTTTTT.

The chain combines TRBV28 with TRBJ1-3; D is ambiguous. Germline loops: CDR1 MDHEN, CDR2 SYDVKM. Trimming stripped 3 bases from V and 4 bases from J, with 10 bases between. There are 14 residues in the CDR3. As DNA, the CDR3 is TGTGCCAGCAGTTTTTCGGTACCCGGAAACACCATATATTTT. Its translation is CASSFSVPGNTIYF.

The genes are TRBV4-1 and TRBJ2-5; 9 nucleotides line up with TRBD1. CDR3 length: 15 amino acids. The germline CDR1 and CDR2 sequences are MGHRA and YSYEKL. Germline trimming cut 4 bases from V and 5 bases from J; bases unmatched to any gene: 8. The CDR3 DNA reads TGCGCCAGCAGCCCCTCACAGGGGGCCAAGGAGACCCAGTACTTC. Amino acid sequence: CASSPSQGAKETQYF.